Presented here are 13 T cell receptor beta chains from one specimen sequenced in a study of blood T cell repertoires in COVID-19. TCRdb's table, derived via immunoSEQ multiplex PCR, lists solely in-frame clones and lacks some. This sample has 80,000 to 100,000 clones; around 78% occur once, and the top ten carry roughly 15%. The sample taken for sequencing was peripheral blood. The receptors come from a human donor in a cohort sampled during active COVID-19.

The J gene is TRBJ1-2, the V gene TRBV7-9; D remains ambiguous. Deletions cut 5 bases from V and 4 bases from J, with 20 bases between. The CDR3 is made up of 16 amino acids. The germline CDR1 and CDR2 sequences are SEHNR and FQNEAQ (reference sequence). CDR3 amino acids: CASSPSVRGISYGYTF. Written as DNA, the CDR3 is TGTGCCAGCAGCCCCTCCGTCCGGGGAATTAGCTATGGCTACACCTTC.

The chain links TRBV5-5 to TRBJ2-6; tentative D call: TRBD2 (6 bases). Deletions cut 4 bases from V and 0 bases from J, with 8 bases between. The CDR3 covers 15 residues. CDR1 SGHKS and CDR2 YYEKEE come from the germline V gene (reference sequence). CDR3 in amino acids: CASSTGDSGANVLTF. The CDR3 region has the DNA TGTGCCAGCAGCACGGGGGACTCTGGGGCCAACGTCCTGACTTTC.

This clone has a single count. The rearrangement uses TRBV7-8 and TRBJ2-3; TRBD2 matches at 12 bases. J lost 3 bases, V lost 0 bases, and 4 bases had no gene match. The CDR3 is made up of 17 amino acids. The V gene's germline CDR1 is SGHVS and CDR2 FQNEAQ. CDR3 protein: CASSLARTSGATDTQYF. The DNA of the CDR3 is TGTGCCAGCAGCTTAGCCCGGACTAGCGGGGCAACAGATACGCAGTATTTT.

V and J are TRBV6-2 or TRBV6-3 and TRBJ2-7; possibly TRBD2 for D (6 bases). Trimming took 1 base from V and 0 from J, leaving 10 bases between them. The germline V gene encodes CDR1 MNHEY and CDR2 SVGEGT. The CDR3 has 15 amino acids. The CDR3 nucleotides read TGTGCCAGCAGTTACTATGTGGAGGGCTCCTACGAGCAGTACGTC. Amino acid sequence: CASSYYVEGSYEQYV.

This chain connects TRBV6-2 or TRBV6-3 to TRBJ2-5; 7 bases fit TRBD2. Germline CDR1 and CDR2: MNHEY and SVGEGT. V lost 0 bases to trimming and J lost 2 bases; unmatched junction nucleotides: 9. The CDR3 loop spans 17 amino acids. The CDR3 coding sequence is TGTGCCAGCAGTTACTCGACGGGGGGAGGCTTACAAGAGACCCAGTACTTC. Translating gives CASSYSTGGGLQETQYF.

The chain links TRBV6-5 to TRBJ2-1, with no clear D. Germline CDR1 is MNHEY and CDR2 is SVGAGI. Between the trimmed V and J ends, which lost 2 bases and 0 bases, there was a span of 8 bases. This CDR3 spans 15 amino acids. The DNA for the CDR3 is TGTGCCAGCAGTTACCTCCCGAGCTCCTACAATGAGCAGTTCTTC. Its translation: CASSYLPSSYNEQFF.

The DNA of the CDR3 is TGTGCCAGCAGCGTAGAGATAGAGAGCTCTGGAAACACCATATATTTT. Protein product: CASSVEIESSGNTIYF. The rearrangement links TRBV5-6 to TRBJ1-3; D is unclear. The CDR3 totals 16 residues. Germline CDR1 and CDR2: SGHDT and YYEEEE. The V end was cut by 4 bases, the J end by 0 bases, with 14 bases between.

V gene TRBV15 combines with J gene TRBJ1-2; D gene ambiguous. Trimming stripped 5 bases from V and 8 bases from J, with 21 bases between. CDR1 LNHNV and CDR2 YYDKDF come from the germline V gene (reference sequence). This CDR3 has 15 amino acids. The CDR3 DNA reads as TGTGCCACCAGCGGGAGGGCGGAAGCCCTCCGGGGCTACACCTTC. As protein: CATSGRAEALRGYTF.

The CDR3, as DNA: TGTGCCAGCACGTGGTGGCAGGTACAAGAGACCCAGTACTTC. Its protein product is CASTWWQVQETQYF. The J gene is TRBJ2-5, the V gene TRBV2; D unresolved. The CDR3 extends over 14 amino acids. Trimming left V 7 bases short and J 2 bases short, with 14 bases between. The germline gives CDR1 SNHLY, CDR2 FYNNEI.

This clone is a singleton in its sample. The chain is built from TRBV29-1 and TRBJ2-3; 7 nucleotides align to TRBD1. The CDR3 is made up of 12 amino acids. CDR1 is SQVTM, CDR2 ANQGSEA, per germline. V lost 3 bases to trimming and J lost 4 bases; unmatched junction nucleotides: 1. The CDR3, as DNA: TGCAGCGTTGATCAGGGGGCAGATACGCAGTATTTT. This encodes CSVDQGADTQYF.

The rearrangement links TRBV4-3 to TRBJ1-4; no definite D call. Between the trimmed V and J ends, which lost 4 bases and 0 bases, there was a span of 21 bases. CDR3 length: 19 amino acids. Germline CDR1 is LGHNA and CDR2 is YSLEER. This CDR3 reads CASSPPPVGAGSTNEKLFF. For the CDR3, the DNA is TGCGCCAGCAGCCCCCCCCCGGTGGGAGCGGGGTCAACTAATGAAAAACTGTTTTTT.

The chain has TRBV5-4 and TRBJ2-3; TRBD2 matches 11 bases. The CDR3 sequence is 17 residues long. Germline V CDR1 and CDR2: SGHNT, YYREEE (reference sequence). With V trimmed by 3 bases and J by 1 base, 7 bases remained unmatched. DNA of the CDR3: TGTGCCAGCAGCTCGACTAAGACTAGCGGGGGCACAGATACGCAGTATTTT. Its translation: CASSSTKTSGGTDTQYF.

The V call is TRBV28, the J call TRBJ1-1; a weak D match, TRBD1 (6 bases). The CDR3 sequence is 11 residues long. Germline CDR1 and CDR2: MDHEN and SYDVKM. V was shortened by 8 bases and J by 10 bases, with 14 bases between the two germline ends. In nucleotides, the CDR3 is TGTGCCAGCGTAGAACAGGGTGGAGCTTTCTTT. Translating it yields CASVEQGGAFF. The full variable domain, completed using reference TRBV28 and TRBJ1-1, is DVKVTQSSRYLVKRTGEKVFLECVQDMDHENMFWYRQDPGLGLRLIYFSYDVKMKEKGDIPEGYSVSREKKERFSLILESASTNQTSMYLCASVEQGGAFFGQGTRLTVV.